By sample share, the clone carrying this T cell receptor beta chain is medium-sized. Its antigen remains unidentified. Template material comprised bulk tumor genomic DNA at 600 ng per sample. Collection of several biopsies per primary tumor, spaced far apart, took place during surgery. Patients underwent curative surgery for non-small cell lung cancer (untreated and newly diagnosed). For the TCR beta CDR3, multiplex PCR with 32 V and 13 J primers performed the amplification. Each CDR3 protein gets one entry after TCRdb re-called the multiplex PCR reads with MiXCR. This sample has 8,500 to 11,000 distinct CDR3 sequences, with roughly 17% found just once. This CDR3 spans 17 amino acids. Germline CDR1 and CDR2: MNHEY and SVGEGT. V was shortened by 4 bases and J by 0 bases, with 16 bases between the two germline ends. The data stem from a study of immune heterogeneity within non-small cell lung tumors. Across the whole study: The tumor set comprised several squamous cell carcinomas and some 10 non-squamous carcinomas (plus 1 not otherwise specified).

Broader study findings: Identical dominant CDR3 beta clonotypes spanned tumor sites within a patient, beside site-unique high-frequency clones. Most high-frequency T-cell receptor beta clonotypes were specific to a single patient.

The sample comprised lung tumor tissue. This clonotype was obtained from a man aged 35-49 years with non-small cell lung cancer. The rearrangement joins TRBV6-2 or TRBV6-3 to TRBJ1-5, with D uncertain. The CDR3 nucleotides read TGTGCCAGCAGTTTAGCGTCCCTGTCCGATAGCAATCAGCCCCAGCATTTT. Its translation: CASSLASLSDSNQPQHF.